This T cell receptor beta chain was identified in a study of blood T cell repertoires in COVID-19. Study information: T cells, B-cell-depleted T cells, or PBMCs supplied cDNA or gDNA.

Looked up from germline, CDR1 is ENHRY and CDR2 is SYGVKD. The CDR3 is made up of 17 amino acids. V was shortened by 0 bases and J by 0 bases, with 9 bases between the two germline ends. TCRdb's copy holds only in-frame clones and misses some; the assay was immunoSEQ multiplex PCR. This repertoire shows 80,000 or so clones, roughly four fifths found once; its top ten account for around 6.9%. The source is a human donor in a cohort sampled during active COVID-19. The sample was peripheral blood. The chain couples TRBV10-3 to TRBJ2-6, with a possible D match to TRBD2 (5 bases). The CDR3: CAISESPGFSGANVLTF. The CDR3, as DNA: TGTGCCATCAGTGAGTCGCCGGGGTTCTCTGGGGCCAACGTCCTGACTTTC.